This T cell receptor (beta chain) was profiled in a study of prognosis after radiotherapy for stage I lung cancer. Two-round multiplex PCR on genomic DNA was the method by which TCR beta CDR3 was amplified. Specific primers for each TRBV and TRBJ gene were what first-round PCR used. TCRdb ran MiXCR on the multiplex PCR reads and lists one entry per CDR3 protein. Here the sample spans roughly 16,000 distinct CDR3 sequences, roughly 30% being singletons. Within the sample, this clonotype is medium-sized. This CDR3 contains 14 residues. V lost 4 bases to trimming and J lost 4 bases; unmatched junction nucleotides: 5.

The source was PBMCs, collected before or after stereotactic body radiation therapy (not recorded which). The J gene is TRBJ2-7, the V gene TRBV12-3 or TRBV12-4; 9 bases align to TRBD2. This clonotype originated in a donor over 45 with non-small cell lung cancer. The DNA for the CDR3 is TGTGCCAGCAGTTCCGGGACTAGCTTGTACGAGCAGTACTTC. Its protein is CASSSGTSLYEQYF.